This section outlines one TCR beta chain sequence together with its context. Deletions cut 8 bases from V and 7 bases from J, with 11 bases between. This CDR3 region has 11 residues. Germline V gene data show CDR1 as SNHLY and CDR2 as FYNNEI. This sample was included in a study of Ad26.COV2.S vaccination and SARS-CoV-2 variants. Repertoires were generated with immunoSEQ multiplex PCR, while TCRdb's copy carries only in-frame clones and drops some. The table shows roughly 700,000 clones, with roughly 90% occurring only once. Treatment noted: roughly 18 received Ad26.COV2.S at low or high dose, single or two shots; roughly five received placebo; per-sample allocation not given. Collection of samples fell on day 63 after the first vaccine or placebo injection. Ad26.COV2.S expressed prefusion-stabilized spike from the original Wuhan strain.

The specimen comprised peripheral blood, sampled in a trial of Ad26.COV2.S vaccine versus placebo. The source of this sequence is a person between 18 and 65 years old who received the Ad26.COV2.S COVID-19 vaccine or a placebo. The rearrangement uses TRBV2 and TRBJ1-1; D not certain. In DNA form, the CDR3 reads TGTGCCAGCTTAAGGGAGGGTGAAGCTTTCTTT. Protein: CASLREGEAFF.